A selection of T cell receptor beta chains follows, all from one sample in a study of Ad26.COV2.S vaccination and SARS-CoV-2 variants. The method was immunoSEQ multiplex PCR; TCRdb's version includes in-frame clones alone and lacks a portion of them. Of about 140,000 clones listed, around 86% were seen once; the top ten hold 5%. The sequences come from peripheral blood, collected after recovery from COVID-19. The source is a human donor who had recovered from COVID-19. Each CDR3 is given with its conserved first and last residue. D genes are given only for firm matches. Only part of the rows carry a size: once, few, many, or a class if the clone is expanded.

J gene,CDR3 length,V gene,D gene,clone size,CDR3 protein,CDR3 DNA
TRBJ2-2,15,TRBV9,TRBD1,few,CASSATGVLTGELFF,TGTGCCAGCAGCGCAACAGGGGTTCTTACCGGGGAGCTGTTTTTT
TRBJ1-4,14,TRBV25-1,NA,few,CASGKGTSNEKLFF,TGTGCCAGCGGGAAAGGGACCTCTAATGAAAAACTGTTTTTT
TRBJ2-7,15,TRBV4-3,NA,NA,CASSQDKGRSYEQYF,TGCGCCAGCAGCCAAGATAAGGGGCGGTCCTACGAGCAGTACTTC
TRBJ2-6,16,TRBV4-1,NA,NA,CASSQEVNSGANVLTF,TGCGCCAGCAGCCAAGAGGTCAACTCTGGGGCCAACGTCCTGACTTTC
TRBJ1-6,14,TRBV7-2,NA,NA,CASSLVRDGSPLHF,TGTGCCAGCAGCTTAGTTCGGGACGGCTCACCCCTCCACTTT
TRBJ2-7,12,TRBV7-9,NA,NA,CASRPLSNEQYF,TGTGCCAGCAGGCCCCTATCTAACGAGCAGTACTTC
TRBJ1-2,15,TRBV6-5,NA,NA,CASSYSSRAGYGYTF,TGTGCCAGCAGTTACTCGAGCAGGGCAGGATATGGCTACACCTTC
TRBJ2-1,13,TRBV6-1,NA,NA,CASNEAVYNEQFF,TGTGCCAGCAATGAAGCGGTTTACAATGAGCAGTTCTTC
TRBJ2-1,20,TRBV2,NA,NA,CASSESGGVPKSNSYNEQFF,TGTGCCAGCAGTGAAAGTGGCGGGGTACCCAAATCGAACTCCTACAATGAGCAGTTCTTC
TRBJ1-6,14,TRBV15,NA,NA,CATSTTGSHSPLHF,TGTGCCACCAGCACAACAGGCTCCCATTCACCCCTCCACTTT
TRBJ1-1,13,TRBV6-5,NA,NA,CASSPTGYTEAFF,TGTGCCAGCAGCCCGACAGGTTACACTGAAGCTTTCTTT
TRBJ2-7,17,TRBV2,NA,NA,CASSESLQRTVWVEQYF,TGTGCCAGCAGTGAATCGCTCCAACGGACAGTATGGGTGGAGCAGTACTTC
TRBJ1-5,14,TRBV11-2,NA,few,CASSLVGAHQPQHF,TGTGCCAGCAGCTTAGTGGGGGCGCATCAGCCCCAGCATTTT
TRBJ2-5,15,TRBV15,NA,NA,CATSRDNGGRETQYF,TGTGCCACCAGCAGAGATAATGGGGGTAGGGAGACCCAGTACTTC
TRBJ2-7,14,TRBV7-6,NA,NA,CASSLARIRDEQYF,TGTGCCAGCAGCTTAGCCAGGATCAGGGACGAGCAGTACTTC
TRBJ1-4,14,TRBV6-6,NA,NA,CASMAGPTNEKLFF,TGTGCCAGCATGGCAGGGCCAACTAATGAAAAACTGTTTTTT
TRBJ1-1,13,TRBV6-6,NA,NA,CASSYNVNTEAFF,TGTGCCAGCAGTTATAATGTGAACACTGAAGCTTTCTTT
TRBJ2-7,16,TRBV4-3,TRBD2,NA,CASSQGLAGSPYEQYF,TGCGCCAGCAGCCAAGGACTAGCGGGGAGTCCCTACGAGCAGTACTTC
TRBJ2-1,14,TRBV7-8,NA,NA,CASRSGPGYNEQFF,TGTGCCAGCAGGTCCGGACCTGGGTACAATGAGCAGTTCTTC
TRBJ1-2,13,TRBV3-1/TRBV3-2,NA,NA,CASSQGGVGGYTF,TGTGCCAGCAGCCAAGGTGGGGTAGGCGGCTACACCTTC
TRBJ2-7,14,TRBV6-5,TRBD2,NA,CASQSRGGGNEQYF,TGTGCCAGCCAGTCCCGGGGGGGCGGGAACGAGCAGTACTTC
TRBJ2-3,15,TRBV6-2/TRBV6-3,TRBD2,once,CASSPSGARSNTQYF,TGTGCCAGCAGCCCTAGCGGGGCCCGATCTAATACGCAGTATTTT
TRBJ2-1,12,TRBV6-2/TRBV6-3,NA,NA,CASSPLRNEQFF,TGTGCCAGCAGTCCCCTAAGGAATGAGCAGTTCTTC
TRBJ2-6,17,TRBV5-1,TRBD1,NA,CASSLSGGWAGANVLTF,TGCGCCAGCAGCTTGTCAGGGGGTTGGGCTGGGGCCAACGTCCTGACTTTC
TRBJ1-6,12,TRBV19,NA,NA,CASSAQNSPLHF,TGTGCCAGTAGTGCACAGAATTCACCCCTCCACTTT
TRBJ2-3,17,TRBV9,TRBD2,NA,CASSVGLSGGAEDTQYF,TGTGCCAGCAGCGTAGGACTAAGCGGGGGGGCAGAGGATACGCAGTATTTT
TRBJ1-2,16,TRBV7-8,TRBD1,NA,CASSPRRDRGSYGYTF,TGTGCCAGCAGCCCTCGCCGGGACAGAGGGAGCTATGGCTACACCTTC
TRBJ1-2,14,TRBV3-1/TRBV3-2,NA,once,CASSQGAANYGYTF,TGTGCCAGCAGCCAGGGTGCAGCTAACTATGGCTACACCTTC
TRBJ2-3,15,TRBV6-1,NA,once,CASSERIPEADTQYF,TGTGCCAGCAGTGAACGGATCCCGGAGGCAGATACGCAGTATTTT
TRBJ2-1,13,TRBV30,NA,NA,CACATDHYNEQFF,TGTGCCTGTGCGACAGACCACTACAATGAGCAGTTCTTC
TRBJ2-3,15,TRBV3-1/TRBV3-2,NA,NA,CASSQDSGPTDTQYF,TGTGCCAGCAGCCAAGATTCGGGTCCCACAGATACGCAGTATTTT
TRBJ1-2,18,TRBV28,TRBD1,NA,CASISPRIGTGLSYGYTF,TGTGCCAGCATTAGCCCGAGGATCGGGACAGGGTTATCCTATGGCTACACCTTC
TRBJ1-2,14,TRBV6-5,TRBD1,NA,CATSWDRYNYGYTF,TGTGCCACGTCATGGGACAGATATAACTATGGCTACACCTTC
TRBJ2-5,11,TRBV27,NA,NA,CASGPQETQYF,TGTGCCAGCGGACCCCAAGAGACCCAGTACTTC
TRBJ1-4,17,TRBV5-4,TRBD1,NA,CASSSGQGASTNEKLFF,TGTGCTAGCAGCTCGGGACAGGGGGCATCGACTAATGAAAAACTGTTTTTT
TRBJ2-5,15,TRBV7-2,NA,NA,CASSWGRGTQETQYF,TGTGCCAGCAGCTGGGGGCGGGGGACACAAGAGACCCAGTACTTC